These 28 T cell receptor beta chains share one sample of origin, sequenced in a study of spatial heterogeneity in lung cancer. Time point noted: sample taken at primary tumor resection. MiXCR, run by TCRdb on the 5' RACE reads, gives a single entry per CDR3 protein. The sample contains under 30,000 distinct CDR3 sequences, about 4.7% of which appear only once. This specimen consisted of PBMCs, obtained at surgery. These receptor sequences come from a male donor with early-stage non-small cell lung cancer.

The sample holds many counts of this clonotype. The V and J genes are TRBV5-1 and TRBJ1-5; D gene ambiguous. With 3 bases removed from V and 7 bases from J, the gap between germline ends came to 11 bases. CDR1 SGHRS and CDR2 YFSETQ come from the germline V gene. The CDR3 sequence is 13 residues long. CDR3 nucleotide sequence: TGCGCCAGCAGCTCCTCGCCCGGACAGCCCCAGCATTTT. Its translation: CASSSSPGQPQHF.

This clonotype showed up many times. V is TRBV20-1 and J is TRBJ2-3; 8 bases align to TRBD1. J gave up 6 bases and V 5 bases, and 7 bases lay outside the gene matches. This CDR3 spans 13 amino acids. Per germline, CDR1 DFQATT and CDR2 SNEGSKA (reference sequence). The DNA of the CDR3 is TGCAGTGCTCCCAGGGGGCGAGAGGATACGCAGTATTTT. Translating it yields CSAPRGREDTQYF.

This clonotype occurred many times. The chain joins TRBV29-1 to TRBJ1-1, with unresolved D. Germline V gives CDR1 SQVTM, CDR2 ANQGSEA. The CDR3 has 12 amino acids. V shed 7 bases and J shed 1 base, with 10 bases lying between them. The CDR3 bases are TGCAGCGCTCAGGACTCGAACACTGAAGCTTTCTTT. Translated: CSAQDSNTEAFF. The variable domain in full, completed from reference TRBV29-1 and TRBJ1-1, reads SAVISQKPSRDICQRGTSLTIQCQVDSQVTMMFWYRQQPGQSLTLIATANQGSEATYESGFVIDKFPISRPNLTFSTLTVSNMSPEDSSIYLCSAQDSNTEAFFGQGTRLTVV.

This clonotype qualifies as medium-sized (0.01 to 0.1%). This chain connects TRBV7-8 to TRBJ2-2; TRBD2 matches 7 bases. Germline V gene sequence: CDR1 SGHVS, CDR2 FQNEAQ. The ends lost 1 base at V and 4 bases at J; junction bases unmatched: 3. This CDR3 region has 15 residues. The DNA of the CDR3 is TGTGCCAGCAGCTTAGTCGGCGGGGGCACCGGGGAGCTGTTTTTT. The encoded protein is CASSLVGGGTGELFF.

V and J are TRBV20-1 and TRBJ2-2; no clear D gene. The V end lost 8 bases, the J end lost 2 bases, and 15 bases lay between the germline ends. Germline V gene sequence: CDR1 DFQATT, CDR2 SNEGSKA (reference sequence). CDR3 size: 14 residues. The CDR3 sequence is CSLPTGSNTGELFF. Written as DNA, the CDR3 is TGCAGTCTCCCTACGGGCAGCAACACCGGGGAGCTGTTTTTT.

In this sample, this clonotype turned up many times. V is TRBV5-4 and J is TRBJ1-2; maybe TRBD1 (6 bases). The CDR3 loop spans 15 amino acids. Trimming left V 3 bases short and J 5 bases short, with 17 bases between. The V gene's germline CDR1 is SGHNT and CDR2 YYREEE (reference sequence). CDR3 residues: CASSSKGGEAYGYTF. The CDR3, as DNA: TGTGCCAGCAGCTCGAAGGGGGGCGAGGCATATGGCTACACCTTC.

This clonotype appeared many times. This chain joins TRBV12-3 or TRBV12-4 and TRBJ2-5; the match to TRBD1 covers 9 bases. The trim removed 7 bases at V and 4 bases at J, leaving 10 bases unmatched. CDR3 length: 15 amino acids. The DNA of the CDR3 is TGTGCCAGCACCGGACAGGGGACTCTACTAGAGACCCAGTACTTC. Translating gives CASTGQGTLLETQYF.

This clonotype came up many times. The chain has TRBV10-3 and TRBJ2-7, with TRBD2 identical over 11 bases. The germline V gene has CDR1 ENHRY and CDR2 SYGVKD. There are 14 residues in the CDR3. V lost 6 bases and J lost 2; bases outside the gene matches: 3. The CDR3 loop reads CAIRPGLAAYEQYF. Written as DNA, the CDR3 is TGTGCCATCAGACCGGGACTAGCGGCCTACGAGCAGTACTTC.

This clonotype was seen repeatedly, ten times or more. This chain uses TRBV28 with TRBJ2-2, with 13 bases aligning to TRBD2. V shed 4 bases and J 1 base; nucleotides not matched to a gene: 12. CDR1 and CDR2 (germline): MDHEN, SYDVKM. This CDR3 contains 20 residues. CDR3 amino acids: CASSSSYWTSGGRNTGELFF. The CDR3 nucleotides read TGTGCCAGCAGTTCCTCATATTGGACTAGCGGGGGCAGGAACACCGGGGAGCTGTTTTTT.

This clonotype was detected many times. This rearrangement joins TRBV6-2 or TRBV6-3 to TRBJ2-7, with D tentatively TRBD1 (6 bases). There are 14 residues in the CDR3. V gave up 5 bases and J gave up 0 bases, with 11 bases separating them. Germline CDR1 and CDR2: MNHEY and SVGEGT. The CDR3 coding sequence is TGTGCCAGCAGTCCTACAGGGAGCTCCTACGAGCAGTACTTC. As protein: CASSPTGSSYEQYF.

This clonotype was detected ten times or more. V gene TRBV19 combines with J gene TRBJ1-2; 12 positions match TRBD1. V lost 3 bases, J lost 7 bases, and 6 bases stayed unmatched. The CDR3 covers 15 residues. Germline loops: CDR1 LNHDA, CDR2 SQIVND (reference sequence). DNA for the CDR3: TGTGCCAGTAGTATCGGGACAGGGGGCGCGGTTGGCTACACCTTC. Its translation is CASSIGTGGAVGYTF.

This clonotype is categorized as medium-sized (0.01 to 0.1%). The chain recombines TRBV29-1 with TRBJ2-1, with unresolved D. Trimming took 5 bases from V and 5 from J, leaving 7 bases between them. This CDR3 has 11 residues. Germline CDR1 reads SQVTM; CDR2 reads ANQGSEA. The CDR3 nucleotides read TGCAGCGTTCAGAAGAACAATGAGCAGTTCTTC. The encoded protein is CSVQKNNEQFF.

On this clonotype: With a much larger clone just one base away, this may be a read error. This chain joins TRBV5-1 and TRBJ1-3; 8 bases map to TRBD1. Germline V lookup: CDR1 SGHRS, CDR2 YFSETQ. This CDR3 has 15 amino acids. CDR3 loop: CSSSYTGGSGNTIYF. The DNA of the CDR3 is TGCTCCAGCAGCTATACAGGGGGATCAGGAAACACCATATATTTT.

Many counts were recorded for this clonotype. V is TRBV28 and J is TRBJ1-1, with D perhaps matching TRBD1 (5 bases). The CDR3 extends over 13 amino acids. Germline V gene data show CDR1 as MDHEN and CDR2 as SYDVKM. Deletions cut 6 bases from V and 1 base from J, with 9 bases between. CDR3 DNA sequence: TGTGCCAGCAGCCCAGGGAGGAACACTGAAGCTTTCTTT. It encodes CASSPGRNTEAFF.

The chain recombines TRBV20-1 with TRBJ1-6; D is unclear. The CDR3 covers 16 residues. The V gene lost 5 bases and the J gene lost 0 bases, with 14 bases spanning the gap. Per germline, CDR1 DFQATT and CDR2 SNEGSKA (reference sequence). The CDR3 loop reads CSAVKSPGSYNSPLHF. The DNA for the CDR3 is TGCAGTGCTGTGAAAAGTCCGGGCTCCTATAATTCACCCCTCCACTTT.

This clonotype showed up many times. The J gene is TRBJ2-7, the V gene TRBV7-2; 7 bases agree with TRBD2. The CDR3 consists of 15 residues. Germline CDR1 and CDR2: SGHTA and FQGNSA. Losses at the gene ends were 5 bases for V and 2 bases for J; bases not matched to a gene: 9. The CDR3 here is CASSNGIAGPYEQYF. CDR3 DNA: TGTGCCAGCAGCAATGGGATAGCGGGCCCCTACGAGCAGTACTTC.

This clonotype was observed at least ten times. The chain joins TRBV21-1 to TRBJ2-7. TRBV21-1 is assigned pseudogene status. This CDR3 comprises 9 residues. The CDR3 sequence is CAGYYEQYF. The CDR3 DNA is TGTGCCGGCTACTACGAGCAGTACTTC.

In its sample, this clonotype was seen many times. The J gene is TRBJ2-1, the V gene TRBV20-1, with unresolved D. The CDR3 covers 11 residues. The V gene's germline CDR1 is DFQATT and CDR2 SNEGSKA (reference sequence). V was shortened by 6 bases and J by 5 bases, with 8 bases between the two germline ends. This CDR3 is CSAQEHNEQFF. Written as DNA, the CDR3 is TGCAGTGCCCAGGAGCACAATGAGCAGTTCTTC.

This clonotype was found many times. The CDR3 reads CASSNPGGERGDEQFF. The CDR3 DNA reads as TGTGCCAGCAGTAACCCCGGAGGGGAGCGGGGCGATGAGCAGTTCTTC. The V and J genes are TRBV28 and TRBJ2-1, with TRBD2 matching 7 bases. Trimming at V came to 5 bases and at J to 8 bases, leaving 15 bases not matched to a gene. CDR3 size: 16 residues. Germline V CDR1 and CDR2: MDHEN, SYDVKM.

In its sample, this clonotype was seen many times. This chain links TRBV9 with TRBJ1-6, with D hard to call. The germline gives CDR1 SGDLS, CDR2 YYNGEE. V shed 0 bases and J shed 7 bases, with 8 bases lying between them. This CDR3 spans 14 amino acids. This chain's CDR3 is CASSVVPENSPLHF. The CDR3 DNA reads TGTGCCAGCAGCGTAGTCCCTGAGAATTCACCCCTCCACTTT.

This clonotype has ten or more counts. V is TRBV27 and J is TRBJ2-2, with 7 bases lining up with TRBD1. Germline loops: CDR1 MNHEY, CDR2 SMNVEV (reference sequence). The CDR3 is 16 amino acids. V lost 8 bases and J lost 2; bases outside the gene matches: 11. CDR3 residues: CASGTGVVHNTGELFF. CDR3 in DNA: TGTGCCAGCGGCACAGGGGTTGTTCATAACACCGGGGAGCTGTTTTTT.

This clonotype has at least ten counts. The chain carries TRBV3-1 and TRBJ1-5, with unresolved D. The CDR3 contains 14 residues. The germline gives CDR1 LGHDT, CDR2 YNNKEL (reference sequence). Trimming shortened V by 1 base and J by 4 bases, and 8 bases separated the two germline ends. DNA for the CDR3: TGTGCCAGCAGCCAAGGGGCACCTAATCAGCCCCAGCATTTT. Amino acid sequence: CASSQGAPNQPQHF.

Many counts were recorded for this clonotype. The chain joins TRBV14 to TRBJ1-1; TRBD1 might be the D (5 bases). This CDR3 has 13 residues. V gave up 3 bases and J gave up 4 bases, with 9 bases separating them. CDR1 is SGHDN and CDR2 is FVKESK in the germline V gene. CDR3 in DNA: TGTGCCAGCAGCCAGGCCGGGGGCACTGAAGCTTTCTTT. This translates into CASSQAGGTEAFF.

This clonotype has ten or more counts. This chain links TRBV28 with TRBJ2-2; 10 bases map to TRBD2. In germline, CDR1 is MDHEN, CDR2 SYDVKM. The CDR3 spans 16 residues. V shed 3 bases and J 6 bases; nucleotides not matched to a gene: 7. In DNA, the CDR3 is TGTGCCAGCAGTTTTCTCGGAAGCGGGGGGGCCGGGGAGCTGTTTTTT. Protein product: CASSFLGSGGAGELFF.

This chain uses TRBV2 with TRBJ2-1; weak D call: TRBD1 (5 bases). The CDR3 runs to 15 residues. Trimming pared 7 bases from V and 6 bases from J, leaving 19 bases between. From germline, CDR1 is SNHLY and CDR2 FYNNEI. CDR3 nucleotides: TGTGCCAGCACTCAAGTAGGGGTTAGTGGCAATGAGCAGTTCTTC. Translation: CASTQVGVSGNEQFF.

There are many counts of this clonotype. The rearrangement links TRBV28 to TRBJ2-2; a weak D match, TRBD2 (7 bases). Germline values: CDR1 MDHEN, CDR2 SYDVKM. The CDR3 is made up of 19 amino acids. Trimming took off 6 bases at V and 0 bases at J, with 23 bases between the two ends. Here the CDR3 reads CASRPGEGSWNTNTGELFF. CDR3 sequence (DNA): TGTGCCAGCAGACCAGGGGAGGGTTCCTGGAACACGAACACCGGGGAGCTGTTTTTT. The full variable domain, its missing parts supplied by reference TRBV28 and TRBJ2-2, is DVKVTQSSRYLVKRTGEKVFLECVQDMDHENMFWYRQDPGLGLRLIYFSYDVKMKEKGDIPEGYSVSREKKERFSLILESASTNQTSMYLCASRPGEGSWNTNTGELFFGEGSRLTVL.

This clonotype came up many times. The gene calls are TRBV7-2 and TRBJ2-2; TRBD1 aligns across 8 bases. Germline V gene lookup returns CDR1 SGHTA and CDR2 FQGNSA. Trimming cost V 3 bases and J 6 bases; bases outside gene matches: 3. This CDR3 spans 14 amino acids. The CDR3 nucleotides are TGTGCCAGCAGCTTCCAGGGGGCGCCCGGGGAGCTGTTTTTT. As protein: CASSFQGAPGELFF.

This clonotype occurred many times. The chain links TRBV6-5 to TRBJ1-4, with a weak D call TRBD1 (6 bases). Trimming shortened V by 6 bases and J by 7 bases, and 18 bases separated the two germline ends. The CDR3 extends over 15 amino acids. Germline CDR1 reads MNHEY; CDR2 reads SVGAGI. The CDR3 loop is CASRGPETGLEKLFF. The CDR3 nucleotides are TGTGCCAGCAGAGGCCCGGAGACAGGTCTTGAAAAACTGTTTTTT.